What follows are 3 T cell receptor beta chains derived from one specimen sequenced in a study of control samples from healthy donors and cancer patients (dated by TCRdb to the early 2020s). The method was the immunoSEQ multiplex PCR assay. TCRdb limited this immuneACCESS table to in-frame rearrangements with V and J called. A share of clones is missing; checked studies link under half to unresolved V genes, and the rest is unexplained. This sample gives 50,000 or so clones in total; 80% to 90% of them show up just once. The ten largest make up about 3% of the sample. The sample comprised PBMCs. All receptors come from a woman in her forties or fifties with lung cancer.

The CDR3 coding sequence is TGTGCCAGCAGCGTAGAAAAGGGTGAAAAACTGTTTTTT. Its translation is CASSVEKGEKLFF. This chain joins TRBV9 and TRBJ1-4; D is ambiguous. The V and J ends lost 0 bases and 7 bases respectively, with 7 bases between them. Germline lookup yields CDR1 SGDLS and CDR2 YYNGEE. The CDR3 is 13 residues long.

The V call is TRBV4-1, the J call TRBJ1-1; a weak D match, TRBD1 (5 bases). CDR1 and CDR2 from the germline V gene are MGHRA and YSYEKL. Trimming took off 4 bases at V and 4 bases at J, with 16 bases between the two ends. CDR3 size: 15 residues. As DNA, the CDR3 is TGCGCCAGCAGCCCGTCCGAAGTGAGGGGCACTGAAGCTTTCTTT. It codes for CASSPSEVRGTEAFF.

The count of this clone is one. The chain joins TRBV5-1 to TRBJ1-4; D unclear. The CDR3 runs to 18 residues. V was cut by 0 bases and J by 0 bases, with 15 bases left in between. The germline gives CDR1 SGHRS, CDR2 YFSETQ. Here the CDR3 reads CASSLAVSSATTNEKLFF. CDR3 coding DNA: TGCGCCAGCAGCTTGGCCGTGTCGTCAGCTACAACTAATGAAAAACTGTTTTTT. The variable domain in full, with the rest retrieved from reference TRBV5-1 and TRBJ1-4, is KAGVTQTPRYLIKTRGQQVTLSCSPISGHRSVSWYQQTPGQGLQFLFEYFSETQRNKGNFPGRFSGRQFSNSRSEMNVSTLELGDSALYLCASSLAVSSATTNEKLFFGSGTQLSVL.